The 20 T cell receptor beta chains presented below share a single source sample, sequenced in a study of T cell responses to AZD1222 COVID-19 vaccine (dated by TCRdb to about 2021). Libraries came from the immunoSEQ multiplex PCR assay. TCRdb retrieved this table from immuneACCESS and kept in-frame rearrangements only. Not all clones are present; in checked studies, unresolved V genes account for under half, and no reason is known for the remainder. The sample contains roughly 180,000 clones, under 95% of them found a single time. Of the sample, around 1.6% falls within the top ten clones. The sample's time point label, in plain terms: about 28 days (+/-7) after the second vaccine dose. Sequenced here: peripheral blood, sampled 28 days after the second AZD1222 dose. The origin of the receptors is an adult who received the AZD1222 COVID-19 vaccine.

The chain links TRBV25-1 to TRBJ1-3, with D hard to call. V gave up 1 base and J gave up 12 bases, with 10 bases separating them. Per germline, CDR1 MGHDK and CDR2 SYGVNS. CDR3 length: 12 amino acids. Written as DNA, the CDR3 is TGTGCCAGCAGTGAATCTGGGCTCCGCATATATTTT. Translated, it gives CASSESGLRIYF. Full variable domain (missing parts from reference TRBV25-1 and TRBJ1-3): EADIYQTPRYLVIGTGKKITLECSQTMGHDKMYWYQQDPGMELHLIHYSYGVNSTEKGDLSSESTVSRIRTEHFPLTLESARPSHTSQYLCASSESGLRIYFGEGSWLTVV.

The rearrangement joins TRBV7-9 to TRBJ1-2; possible D gene TRBD1, 5 bases. The V and J ends lost 5 bases and 1 base respectively, with 11 bases between them. Germline assignment: CDR1 SEHNR and CDR2 FQNEAQ (reference sequence). The CDR3 runs to 14 residues. The CDR3 protein is CASSPRQNNYGYTF. The CDR3 DNA reads TGTGCCAGCAGCCCCCGACAGAATAACTATGGCTACACCTTC.

The rearrangement links TRBV2 to TRBJ1-5; 9 nucleotides align to TRBD1. With V trimmed by 3 bases and J by 7 bases, 4 bases remained unmatched. The length of the CDR3 is 14 residues. CDR1 is SNHLY, CDR2 FYNNEI, per germline. The CDR3 DNA is TGTGCCAGCAGTGAGGGACAGGGAGTGCAGCCCCAGCATTTT. Translation: CASSEGQGVQPQHF.

The chain uses TRBV21-1 and TRBJ2-7; the D segment call TRBD1 is taken from the table without a DNA check. TRBV21-1 corresponds to a pseudogene. The CDR3 runs 13 residues. CDR3: CASSKFQFYEQYF. The CDR3 DNA reads TGTGCCAGCAGCAAATTTCAGTTCTACGAGCAGTACTTC.

V usage is TRBV18 and J usage is TRBJ1-5; 10 positions match TRBD1. With V trimmed by 6 bases and J by 5 bases, 13 bases remained unmatched. Germline V gene data show CDR1 as KGHSH and CDR2 as LQKENI. This CDR3 has 17 residues. CDR3 protein: CASSLTGGIGSDQPQHF. CDR3 DNA: TGTGCCAGCTCTCTGACAGGGGGCATAGGTTCGGATCAGCCCCAGCATTTT.

This chain uses TRBV5-1 with TRBJ2-7; the D gene is possibly TRBD2 (6 bases). CDR3 length: 15 amino acids. Germline assignment: CDR1 SGHRS and CDR2 YFSETQ. Trimming left V 0 bases short and J 0 bases short, with 10 bases between. The CDR3 here is CASSLEGLSSYEQYF. The DNA for the CDR3 is TGCGCCAGCAGCTTGGAGGGACTTTCCTCCTACGAGCAGTACTTC.

The chain recombines TRBV19 with TRBJ1-2; maybe TRBD1 (5 bases). V lost 8 bases and J lost 6, with 13 bases in between. Germline CDR1 LNHDA, CDR2 SQIVND (reference sequence). The CDR3 has 12 amino acids. This CDR3 is CASQTWGNGYTF. CDR3 bases: TGTGCCAGTCAGACGTGGGGGAATGGCTACACCTTC.

This sequence joins TRBV5-8 and TRBJ2-4; D not resolved. CDR1 is SGHTS and CDR2 is YDEGEE in the germline V gene. V lost 0 bases, J lost 6 bases, and 7 bases lay in between. The CDR3 has 13 residues. The CDR3 sequence: CASSLDSLNIQYF. The CDR3, as DNA: TGTGCCAGCAGCTTGGATAGTCTAAACATTCAGTACTTC.

The chain has TRBV25-1 and TRBJ1-1, with D uncertain. The V gene's germline CDR1 is MGHDK and CDR2 SYGVNS. Trimming shortened V by 4 bases and J by 4 bases, and 13 bases separated the two germline ends. The CDR3 spans 14 residues. The CDR3 coding sequence is TGTGCCAGCAGTGTCGCAGAACGGGCCACTGAAGCTTTCTTT. It yields the protein CASSVAERATEAFF.

The rearrangement links TRBV18 to TRBJ1-2; D remains unclear. The V and J ends lost 0 bases and 4 bases respectively, with 12 bases between them. The CDR3 has 15 residues. CDR1 is KGHSH and CDR2 is LQKENI in the germline V gene. The CDR3 region has the DNA TGTGCCAGCTCACCACCTTCGCGGGTCGGCTATGGCTACACCTTC. Residues: CASSPPSRVGYGYTF.

Remarks on this clone: Distinct nucleotide sequences in the sample also encode this CDR3. The chain links TRBV12-3 or TRBV12-4 to TRBJ1-5; 9 nucleotides align to TRBD1. With 5 bases clipped from V and 4 bases from J, the junction kept 0 bases outside the gene matches. There are 13 residues in the CDR3. The CDR3 is CASSGTGNQPQHF. The CDR3 DNA follows: TGTGCCAGCAGTGGGACAGGGAATCAGCCCCAGCATTTT.

The rearrangement joins TRBV7-2 to TRBJ1-4, with D possibly TRBD1 on 6 matching bases. Germline lookup yields CDR1 SGHTA and CDR2 FQGNSA. This CDR3 spans 15 amino acids. V shed 1 base and J shed 10 bases, with 16 bases lying between them. CDR3 sequence reads: CASSLEGVGIGKLFF. The CDR3, as DNA: TGTGCCAGCAGCTTAGAGGGGGTCGGAATTGGAAAACTGTTTTTT.

This sequence joins TRBV4-1 and TRBJ2-7; D gene ambiguous. The V and J ends lost 4 bases and 2 bases respectively, with 9 bases between them. Germline lookup yields CDR1 MGHRA and CDR2 YSYEKL. The length of the CDR3 is 13 residues. The CDR3 DNA sequence: TGCGCCAGCAGCCTGAGAGGTGCCTACGAGCAGTACTTC. Amino acid sequence: CASSLRGAYEQYF.

The J gene is TRBJ2-2, the V gene TRBV5-1; no reliable D call. The CDR3 loop spans 14 amino acids. Germline assignment: CDR1 SGHRS and CDR2 YFSETQ. Trimming removed 5 bases at V and 0 bases at J, with 8 bases between. The CDR3 DNA sequence: TGCGCCAGCAGAAGGGCTTCGAACACCGGGGAGCTGTTTTTT. Amino acid sequence: CASRRASNTGELFF.

This rearrangement joins TRBV6-5 to TRBJ2-1; D is unclear. Germline-derived CDR1 and CDR2 are MNHEY and SVGAGI. Trimming pared 0 bases from V and 5 bases from J, leaving 5 bases between. This CDR3 spans 13 amino acids. The CDR3 DNA is TGTGCCAGCAGTTACTCGCGAGACAATGAGCAGTTCTTC. This gives the protein CASSYSRDNEQFF.

V usage is TRBV5-1 and J usage is TRBJ2-1; D is undetermined. V dropped 4 bases and J dropped 7 bases, with 21 bases sitting between them. Germline CDR1 SGHRS, CDR2 YFSETQ. The CDR3 runs 16 residues. CDR3 residues: CASSDAKVHLGNEQFF. The CDR3 coding sequence is TGCGCCAGCAGCGACGCGAAGGTCCATCTGGGGAATGAGCAGTTCTTC.

This chain uses TRBV19 with TRBJ2-1; 10 bases line up with TRBD2. Per the germline V gene, CDR1 is LNHDA and CDR2 is SQIVND (reference sequence). V lost 2 bases, J lost 9 bases, and 10 bases stayed unmatched. There are 16 residues in the CDR3. The DNA of the CDR3 is TGTGCCAGTAGTATAAGTCAAGCGGGGGGGCGCCGTGAGCAGTTCTTC. Translated: CASSISQAGGRREQFF. The full variable domain, completed using reference TRBV19 and TRBJ2-1, is DGGITQSPKYLFRKEGQNVTLSCEQNLNHDAMYWYRQDPGQGLRLIYYSQIVNDFQKGDIAEGYSVSREKKESFPLTVTSAQKNPTAFYLCASSISQAGGRREQFFGPGTRLTVL.

The rearrangement uses TRBV7-2 and TRBJ1-3; weak D call: TRBD1 (5 bases). The CDR3 runs to 15 residues. The germline V gene encodes CDR1 SGHTA and CDR2 FQGNSA. V was cut by 6 bases and J by 3 bases, with 15 bases left in between. The CDR3 region is CASSIDSGIGNTIYF. CDR3 coding DNA: TGTGCCAGCAGTATCGACAGTGGGATTGGAAACACCATATATTTT.

The genes are TRBV4-1 and TRBJ1-1; 8 bases are a match to TRBD1. The CDR3 runs 14 residues. The V and J ends lost 0 bases and 7 bases, in that order; junction bases with no gene match: 4. CDR1 MGHRA and CDR2 YSYEKL come from the germline V gene. CDR3 loop: CASSQDQGASEAFF. As DNA, the CDR3 is TGCGCCAGCAGCCAAGATCAGGGGGCGAGTGAAGCTTTCTTT.

This chain links TRBV7-6 with TRBJ2-7, with D unclear. The germline V and J ends were trimmed by 2 bases and 2 bases, with 10 bases remaining between them. This CDR3 has 14 amino acids. The V gene's germline CDR1 is SGHVS and CDR2 FNYEAQ. The CDR3 protein is CASSLQPSTYEQYF. CDR3 DNA: TGTGCCAGCAGCTTACAGCCCAGCACCTACGAGCAGTACTTC.